This entry lists 22 T cell receptor beta chains sequenced from one sample in a study of blood T cell repertoires in COVID-19. TCRdb's copy holds only in-frame clones and misses some; the assay was immunoSEQ multiplex PCR. This sample has about 74,000 clones, with about nine tenths found just once. Sequencing input: peripheral blood. These receptors came from a man between 50 and 59 years old with acute or convalescent COVID-19.

The V and J genes are TRBV29-1 and TRBJ1-4, with D possibly TRBD1 on 5 matching bases. CDR3 length: 13 residues. The V and J ends lost 4 bases and 4 bases respectively, with 10 bases between them. Germline CDR1 SQVTM, CDR2 ANQGSEA. In DNA form, the CDR3 reads TGCAGCGTTGGCAAGGGGCGTAATGAAAAACTGTTTTTT. Translated: CSVGKGRNEKLFF. Full variable domain (remainder filled in from reference TRBV29-1 and TRBJ1-4): SAVISQKPSRDICQRGTSLTIQCQVDSQVTMMFWYRQQPGQSLTLIATANQGSEATYESGFVIDKFPISRPNLTFSTLTVSNMSPEDSSIYLCSVGKGRNEKLFFGSGTQLSVL.

The chain uses TRBV2 and TRBJ2-1, with D unresolved. This CDR3 has 11 residues. Germline V gene data show CDR1 as SNHLY and CDR2 as FYNNEI. Trimming removed 5 bases from V and 11 bases from J, with 10 bases in between. The CDR3: CASSLEKKQFF. The CDR3 nucleotides are TGTGCCAGCAGTTTGGAGAAAAAGCAGTTCTTC.

The V and J genes are TRBV27 and TRBJ2-7; 8 positions match TRBD1. V lost 8 bases to trimming and J lost 6 bases; unmatched junction nucleotides: 12. The germline gives CDR1 MNHEY, CDR2 SMNVEV (reference sequence). The CDR3 totals 14 residues. DNA for the CDR3: TGTGCCAGCGGCACCGGGACAGGTTTTGGCGAGCAGTACTTC. It translates to CASGTGTGFGEQYF.

V and J are TRBV28 and TRBJ1-6; no firm D call. The CDR3 consists of 15 residues. The V end lost 4 bases, the J end lost 7 bases, and 14 bases lay between the germline ends. Germline V gene lookup returns CDR1 MDHEN and CDR2 SYDVKM. The CDR3 region is CASSWRTNGNSPLHF. The CDR3 nucleotides are TGTGCCAGCAGTTGGAGAACGAATGGGAATTCACCCCTCCACTTT.

V gene TRBV28 combines with J gene TRBJ1-5, with D maybe TRBD1 (6 bases). The CDR3 spans 17 residues. V lost 9 bases, J lost 5 bases, and 26 bases lay in between. The germline gives CDR1 MDHEN, CDR2 SYDVKM. The CDR3 DNA follows: TGTGCCAGTTTTCAAGCCGGGACAATCGGGATCTATCAGCCCCAGCATTTT. As protein: CASFQAGTIGIYQPQHF.

The chain is built from TRBV5-1 and TRBJ2-3; perhaps TRBD2 as D (7 bases). Deletions cut 0 bases from V and 2 bases from J, with 10 bases between. This CDR3 contains 15 residues. CDR1 SGHRS and CDR2 YFSETQ come from the germline V gene. The CDR3: CASSLEGDYTDTQYF. The CDR3 DNA reads TGCGCCAGCAGCTTGGAGGGGGACTACACAGATACGCAGTATTTT. The entire variable domain, with the rest obtained from reference TRBV5-1 and TRBJ2-3, is as follows: KAGVTQTPRYLIKTRGQQVTLSCSPISGHRSVSWYQQTPGQGLQFLFEYFSETQRNKGNFPGRFSGRQFSNSRSEMNVSTLELGDSALYLCASSLEGDYTDTQYFGPGTRLTVL.

The chain uses TRBV3-1 (or the pseudogene TRBV3-2) and TRBJ1-5; 8 bases fit TRBD1. In germline, CDR1 is LGHDT, CDR2 YNNKEL (reference sequence). V trimming: 0 bases; J trimming: 3 bases; junction bases outside the gene matches: 4. The length of the CDR3 is 16 residues. The CDR3 region is CASSQDPGQDNQPQHF. The CDR3 nucleotides are TGTGCCAGCAGCCAAGACCCGGGACAGGACAATCAGCCCCAGCATTTT.

J is TRBJ2-6 and V is TRBV3-1 (or the pseudogene TRBV3-2), with D possibly being TRBD2 (6 bases). CDR1 is LGHDT and CDR2 is YNNKEL in the germline V gene (reference sequence). The CDR3 runs 17 residues. V was cut by 3 bases and J by 1 base, with 13 bases left in between. The DNA for the CDR3 is TGTGCCAGCAGCCACCTGGGGGGTAGGTCTGGGGCCAACGTCCTGACTTTC. Its protein is CASSHLGGRSGANVLTF.

The V gene is TRBV5-1, the J gene TRBJ2-3, with 8 bases that match TRBD1. The CDR3 runs to 15 residues. Germline V lookup: CDR1 SGHRS, CDR2 YFSETQ. Trimming took 0 bases from V and 1 from J; bases not matched to a gene: 1. CDR3 amino acids: CASSLAGQGTDTQYF. The CDR3 nucleotides are TGCGCCAGCAGCTTGGCGGGACAGGGCACAGATACGCAGTATTTT.

This rearrangement joins TRBV18 to TRBJ1-2; TRBD1 agrees at 7 bases. This CDR3 has 16 residues. With 3 bases clipped from V and 5 bases from J, the junction kept 12 bases outside the gene matches. Germline assignment: CDR1 KGHSH and CDR2 LQKENI. CDR3 DNA: TGTGCCAGCTCACCGGACGGGGACAGCTGGGGGTATGGCTACACCTTC. Translated, it gives CASSPDGDSWGYGYTF.

This chain joins TRBV6-5 and TRBJ1-2; possible D gene TRBD1, 6 bases. Trimming took 4 bases from V and 7 from J, leaving 19 bases between them. Germline lookup yields CDR1 MNHEY and CDR2 SVGAGI. The CDR3 is 15 residues long. CDR3 in amino acids: CASSSPELGALGYTF. The CDR3 DNA sequence: TGTGCCAGCAGTTCCCCGGAACTGGGGGCGCTTGGCTACACCTTC.

This clone showed up just once. This chain connects TRBV18 to TRBJ2-3; D not certain. Germline V gene sequence: CDR1 KGHSH, CDR2 LQKENI. This CDR3 comprises 14 residues. The V end was cut by 0 bases, the J end by 4 bases, with 8 bases between. CDR3 sequence (DNA): TGTGCCAGCTCACCACCGAACAGACCAGATACGCAGTATTTT. Amino acid sequence: CASSPPNRPDTQYF.

The gene calls are TRBV7-9 and TRBJ2-7, with 7 bases aligning to TRBD1. J gave up 2 bases and V 1 base, and 2 bases lay outside the gene matches. The germline V gene encodes CDR1 SEHNR and CDR2 FQNEAQ (reference sequence). This CDR3 has 14 residues. The CDR3 nucleotides are TGTGCCAGCAGCTTAGGGCAGGGGGCCTACGAGCAGTACTTC. Translation gives CASSLGQGAYEQYF.

The rearrangement joins TRBV4-2 to TRBJ2-5; TRBD1 agrees at 9 bases. V shed 3 bases, J shed 7 bases, and the junction held 9 bases outside the gene matches. CDR1 and CDR2 from the germline V gene are LGHNA and YNFKEQ. This CDR3 spans 15 amino acids. The chain's CDR3 is CASSQDRGTGLTQYF. CDR3 nucleotide sequence: TGTGCCAGCAGCCAGGACCGCGGGACAGGGCTGACCCAGTACTTC.

V and J are TRBV4-2 and TRBJ2-5; 11 positions agree with TRBD2. V lost 3 bases, J lost 5 bases, and 11 bases stayed unmatched. CDR1 and CDR2 from the germline V gene are LGHNA and YNFKEQ. The CDR3 loop spans 17 amino acids. In nucleotides, the CDR3 is TGTGCCAGCAGCCACTCCGGGACTAGCGGCCTTAGGGAGACCCAGTACTTC. This translates into CASSHSGTSGLRETQYF.

The chain is built from TRBV11-1 and TRBJ2-3, with TRBD2 matching over 9 bases. The germline gives CDR1 SGHAT, CDR2 FQDESV (reference sequence). The length of the CDR3 is 15 residues. Trimming took 3 bases from V and 4 from J; bases not matched to a gene: 5. CDR3 region: CASSLLRGGSDTQYF. CDR3 DNA: TGTGCCAGCAGCTTGTTGCGGGGGGGTTCAGATACGCAGTATTTT.

This clone was recorded only once. The junction shows a germline mismatch at one end, possibly a read error. The genes are TRBV3-1 (or the pseudogene TRBV3-2) and TRBJ1-5; 8 bases agree with TRBD1. Germline V lookup: CDR1 LGHDT, CDR2 YNNKEL (reference sequence). The CDR3 length is 14 residues. CDR3 residues: CASSQSGGKQPQHF. The CDR3 DNA is TGTGCCAGCAGCCAGTCAGGGGGCAAGCAGCCCCAGCATTTT.

The chain couples TRBV7-8 to TRBJ2-1; 11 bases fit TRBD2. In germline, CDR1 is SGHVS, CDR2 FQNEAQ. J lost 3 bases, V lost 4 bases, and 14 bases had no gene match. The CDR3 has 19 amino acids. CDR3 amino acids: CASSSRRLAGGALYNEQFF. CDR3 sequence (DNA): TGTGCCAGCAGCTCCCGCCGGCTAGCGGGAGGCGCCCTCTACAATGAGCAGTTCTTC. The full variable domain, its missing parts supplied by reference TRBV7-8 and TRBJ2-1, is GAGVSQSPRYKVAKRGQDVALRCDPISGHVSLFWYQQALGQGPEFLTYFQNEAQLDKSGLPSDRFFAERPEGSVSTLKIQRTQQEDSAVYLCASSSRRLAGGALYNEQFFGPGTRLTVL.

The V call is TRBV7-2, the J call TRBJ2-2; TRBD1 matches at 7 bases. V lost 4 bases to trimming and J lost 6 bases; unmatched junction nucleotides: 5. This CDR3 is 14 amino acids long. Germline values: CDR1 SGHTA, CDR2 FQGNSA. The CDR3 region has the DNA TGTGCCAGCAGCTCAACAGGGGTGGCCGGGGAGCTGTTTTTT. Translation: CASSSTGVAGELFF.

This chain joins TRBV27 and TRBJ2-6; 7 bases match TRBD1. The CDR3 loop spans 16 amino acids. Unmatched junction bases numbered 5, after V lost 6 bases and J lost 0 bases. Germline CDR1 MNHEY, CDR2 SMNVEV (reference sequence). DNA for the CDR3: TGTGCCAGCAGGCCCAAGGGGGCCTCTGGGGCCAACGTCCTGACTTTC. Its protein product is CASRPKGASGANVLTF.

This clone has just a few counts. The chain employs TRBV13 and TRBJ2-3; TRBD2 matches at 7 bases. Germline CDR1 PRHDT, CDR2 FYEKMQ (reference sequence). The CDR3 length is 14 residues. Trimming at V came to 5 bases and at J to 4 bases, leaving 6 bases not matched to a gene. CDR3 bases: TGTGCCAGCAGCCGCCTGGGGGGGGCAGATACGCAGTATTTT. It is translated as CASSRLGGADTQYF. The full variable domain, with the rest looked up from reference TRBV13 and TRBJ2-3, is AAGVIQSPRHLIKEKRETATLKCYPIPRHDTVYWYQQGPGQDPQFLISFYEKMQSDKGSIPDRFSAQQFSDYHSELNMSSLELGDSALYFCASSRLGGADTQYFGPGTRLTVL.

The chain is built from TRBV5-1 and TRBJ2-3; TRBD1 agrees at 7 bases. CDR1 is SGHRS and CDR2 is YFSETQ in the germline V gene. This CDR3 region has 16 residues. V gave up 4 bases and J gave up 1 base; unmatched junction bases: 9. The CDR3 DNA follows: TGCGCCAGCAGCCTATCGACAGGGAAGGGCACAGATACGCAGTATTTT. The encoded protein is CASSLSTGKGTDTQYF. The variable domain in full, with the rest retrieved from reference TRBV5-1 and TRBJ2-3, is KAGVTQTPRYLIKTRGQQVTLSCSPISGHRSVSWYQQTPGQGLQFLFEYFSETQRNKGNFPGRFSGRQFSNSRSEMNVSTLELGDSALYLCASSLSTGKGTDTQYFGPGTRLTVL.